Presented here are 17 T cell receptor beta chains from one specimen sequenced in a study of human T cells and chemical hapten exposure. Time point given: patch test 1, 2 weeks after DPC sensitization. Treatment noted: therapeutic diphenylcyclopropenone sensitization with weekly scalp DPC. TCRdb redid the calling of the RACE reads with MiXCR, one entry per CDR3 protein. The sample consists of around 300,000 distinct CDR3 sequences, around 7% of them appearing once. The sample in question was whole blood, obtained in connection with sensitization to the hapten diphenylcyclopropenone (DPC). The origin of the receptors is a woman between 18 and 30 years old with alopecia areata. Some clones in this sample may be carry-over from other donors' samples.

This clonotype occurred a few times. V is TRBV25-1 and J is TRBJ2-1; D gene ambiguous. The CDR3 consists of 11 residues. Trimming took off 5 bases at V and 15 bases at J, with 14 bases between the two ends. The germline CDR1 and CDR2 sequences are MGHDK and SYGVNS. CDR3 protein: CASSTQRSRFF. The DNA of the CDR3 is TGTGCCAGCAGTACACAACGGTCAAGGTTCTTC.

This clonotype showed up many times. The chain uses TRBV9 and TRBJ2-3, with D unresolved. The CDR3 length is 12 residues. Germline CDR1 and CDR2: SGDLS and YYNGEE. With 0 bases removed from V and 4 bases from J, the gap between germline ends came to 3 bases. The CDR3 coding sequence is TGTGCCAGCAGCGTAGATCCAGATACGCAGTATTTT. Encoded protein: CASSVDPDTQYF.

This clonotype has just a few counts. This chain links TRBV18 with TRBJ2-5; D perhaps matches TRBD1 (6 bases). This CDR3 is 15 amino acids long. Germline-derived CDR1 and CDR2 are KGHSH and LQKENI. V gave up 5 bases and J gave up 2 bases, with 15 bases separating them. This CDR3 is CASSTRGGTQETQYF. CDR3 in DNA: TGTGCCAGCTCAACCAGGGGTGGAACACAAGAGACCCAGTACTTC. Filled out from reference TRBV18 and TRBJ2-5, the complete variable domain reads NAGVMQNPRHLVRRRGQEARLRCSPMKGHSHVYWYRQLPEEGLKFMVYLQKENIIDESGMPKERFSAEFPKEGPSILRIQQVVRGDSAAYFCASSTRGGTQETQYFGPGTRLLVL.

In its sample, this clonotype was seen many times. The V call is TRBV12-3 or TRBV12-4, the J call TRBJ2-3; TRBD1 matches at 8 bases. V gave up 6 bases and J gave up 4 bases; unmatched junction bases: 3. This CDR3 contains 13 residues. CDR3 amino acids: CASRDRAADTQYF. The CDR3 DNA sequence: TGTGCCAGCAGGGACAGGGCCGCAGATACGCAGTATTTT.

Note on this clonotype: A much larger clone differs from this one at a single base, so this may be a read error. V and J are TRBV6-5 and TRBJ1-5; D is uncertain. The germline V gene has CDR1 MNHEY and CDR2 SVGAGI. The CDR3 length is 17 residues. The CDR3 sequence: CASSYSSGAAGNRPQHF. CDR3 nucleotides: TGTGCCAGCAGTTACTCTTCCGGAGCGGCAGGCAATCGGCCCCAGCATTTT.

This clonotype was observed at least ten times. CDR3 loop: CASSGSSYNSPLHF. In DNA form, the CDR3 reads TGTGCCAGCAGCGGAAGCTCCTATAATTCACCCCTCCACTTT. V and J are TRBV12-3 or TRBV12-4 and TRBJ1-6; the D is unclear. This CDR3 spans 14 amino acids. Trimming removed 6 bases at V and 0 bases at J, with 6 bases between.

In this sample, this clonotype turned up a few times. This chain connects TRBV3-1 to TRBJ1-5; D might be TRBD1 (6 bases). The CDR3 consists of 13 residues. V gave up 3 bases and J gave up 5 bases, with 8 bases separating them. Germline loops: CDR1 LGHDT, CDR2 YNNKEL (reference sequence). The CDR3 DNA follows: TGTGCCAGCAGCCATAGGGGGGATCAGCCCCAGCATTTT. Translating gives CASSHRGDQPQHF.

In its sample, this clonotype was seen many times. The chain has TRBV5-4 and TRBJ2-7; 9 nucleotides align to TRBD1. V lost 4 bases to trimming and J lost 3 bases; unmatched junction nucleotides: 5. CDR1 SGHNT and CDR2 YYREEE come from the germline V gene (reference sequence). The CDR3 covers 14 residues. The CDR3: CASSPRTGDYEQYF. The CDR3 DNA reads as TGTGCCAGCAGCCCCCGGACAGGGGACTACGAGCAGTACTTC.

V usage is TRBV4-3 and J usage is TRBJ1-3; D perhaps matches TRBD1 (6 bases). Trimming removed 1 base from V and 0 bases from J, with 16 bases in between. The CDR3 spans 18 residues. The germline gives CDR1 LGHNA, CDR2 YSLEER. This CDR3 is CASSQAWGGLHSGNTIYF. CDR3 bases: TGCGCCAGCAGCCAAGCATGGGGGGGCCTCCACTCTGGAAACACCATATATTTT.

V gene TRBV5-4 combines with J gene TRBJ1-2; 7 nucleotides agree with TRBD1. Looked up from germline, CDR1 is SGHNT and CDR2 is YYREEE (reference sequence). With 4 bases clipped from V and 7 bases from J, the junction kept 7 bases outside the gene matches. The CDR3 spans 13 residues. CDR3 in DNA: TGTGCCAGCAGCCGGACAGGTTCGGCTGGCTACACCTTC. Amino acid sequence: CASSRTGSAGYTF. The variable domain in full, completed from reference TRBV5-4 and TRBJ1-2, reads ETGVTQSPTHLIKTRGQQVTLRCSSQSGHNTVSWYQQALGQGPQFIFQYYREEENGRGNFPPRFSGLQFPNYSSELNVNALELDDSALYLCASSRTGSAGYTFGSGTRLTVV.

The rearrangement links TRBV9 to TRBJ1-3, with 10 nucleotides matching TRBD1. This CDR3 comprises 16 residues. In germline, CDR1 is SGDLS, CDR2 YYNGEE. The ends lost 5 bases at V and 4 bases at J; junction bases unmatched: 9. CDR3 loop: CASRLSGTGEGNTIYF. For the CDR3, the DNA is TGTGCCAGCAGGCTATCCGGGACAGGGGAAGGAAACACCATATATTTT.

At least ten counts were recorded for this clonotype. The rearrangement links TRBV7-3 to TRBJ2-7; 7 nucleotides align to TRBD2. CDR3 length: 14 residues. Germline V CDR1 and CDR2: SGHTA, FQGTGA. After removal of 5 bases from V and 6 bases from J, the junction contained 10 bases not matched to a gene. CDR3 residues: CASSPDGTNAEQYF. The CDR3, as DNA: TGTGCCAGCAGCCCCGATGGGACTAACGCCGAGCAGTACTTC.

The sample holds many counts of this clonotype. The chain joins TRBV5-1 to TRBJ2-1; a weak D match, TRBD2 (6 bases). In germline, CDR1 is SGHRS, CDR2 YFSETQ. This CDR3 has 15 residues. V was pared by 3 bases and J by 7 bases, with 17 bases between. The CDR3 DNA reads as TGCGCCAGCAGCTCCGGGACTGGCTTAGCAAATGAGCAGTTCTTC. Its protein is CASSSGTGLANEQFF.

This clonotype was seen at least ten times. This chain connects TRBV3-1 to TRBJ2-3; maybe TRBD1 (5 bases). Trimming pared 0 bases from V and 5 bases from J, leaving 6 bases between. This CDR3 region has 13 residues. Germline CDR1 reads LGHDT; CDR2 reads YNNKEL (reference sequence). The CDR3 here is CASSQEGEDTQYF. CDR3 sequence (DNA): TGTGCCAGCAGCCAAGAAGGGGAAGATACGCAGTATTTT.

V is TRBV6-6 and J is TRBJ1-5; TRBD1 agrees at 8 bases. Germline V gene lookup returns CDR1 MNHNY and CDR2 SVGAGI (reference sequence). CDR3 length equals 14 residues. Germline trimming cut 2 bases from V and 6 bases from J; bases unmatched to any gene: 3. Written as DNA, the CDR3 is TGTGCCAGCAGTTACCAGGGGGCCGGTCAGCCCCAGCATTTT. Encoded protein: CASSYQGAGQPQHF.

This clonotype came up many times. The rearrangement links TRBV6-2 or TRBV6-3 to TRBJ1-2; D not certain. Looked up from germline, CDR1 is MNHEY and CDR2 is SVGEGT. This CDR3 region has 13 residues. Trimming cost V 5 bases and J 2 bases, with 9 bases left between them. In DNA, the CDR3 is TGTGCCAGCAGTCGGACGGAGAACTATGGCTACACCTTC. Its translation: CASSRTENYGYTF.

This clonotype is labeled medium-sized. V is TRBV7-9 and J is TRBJ2-5, with TRBD1 as a possible D gene (6 bases). CDR1 and CDR2 from the germline V gene are SEHNR and FQNEAQ (reference sequence). The CDR3 loop spans 14 amino acids. The V gene lost 4 bases and the J gene lost 3 bases, with 12 bases spanning the gap. DNA for the CDR3: TGTGCCAGCAGCTCCCCGGCAGGGGAAGAGACCCAGTACTTC. Its protein product is CASSSPAGEETQYF.